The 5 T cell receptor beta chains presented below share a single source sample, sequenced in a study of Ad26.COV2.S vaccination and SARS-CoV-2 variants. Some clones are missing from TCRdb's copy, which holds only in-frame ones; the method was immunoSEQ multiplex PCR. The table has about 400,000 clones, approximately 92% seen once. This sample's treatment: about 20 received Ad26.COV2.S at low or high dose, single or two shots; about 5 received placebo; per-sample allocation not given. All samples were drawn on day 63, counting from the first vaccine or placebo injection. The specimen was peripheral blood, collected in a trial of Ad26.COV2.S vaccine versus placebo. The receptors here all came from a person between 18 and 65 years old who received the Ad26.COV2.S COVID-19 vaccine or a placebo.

CDR3 nucleotides: TGCGCCAGCAGCCAAGGGGGAGGTACGGCGGTTAATACTGAAGCTTTCTTT. Protein sequence: CASSQGGGTAVNTEAFF. V and J are TRBV4-3 and TRBJ1-1; D is undetermined. V lost 1 base and J 5 bases, leaving 20 bases between the germline ends. Germline V gene lookup returns CDR1 LGHNA and CDR2 YSLEER. CDR3 length: 17 amino acids.

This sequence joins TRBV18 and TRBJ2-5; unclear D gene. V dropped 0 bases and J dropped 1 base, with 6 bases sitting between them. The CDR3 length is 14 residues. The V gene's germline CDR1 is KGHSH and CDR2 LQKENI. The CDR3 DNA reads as TGTGCCAGCTCACCACCCCGGCCCCAAGAGACCCAGTACTTC. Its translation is CASSPPRPQETQYF.

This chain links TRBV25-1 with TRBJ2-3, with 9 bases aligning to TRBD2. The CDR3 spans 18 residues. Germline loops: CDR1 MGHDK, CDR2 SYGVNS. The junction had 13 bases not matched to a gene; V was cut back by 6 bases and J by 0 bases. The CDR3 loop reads CASREIAGAPTSTDTQYF. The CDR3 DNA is TGTGCCAGCAGAGAGATAGCGGGGGCCCCGACTAGCACAGATACGCAGTATTTT.

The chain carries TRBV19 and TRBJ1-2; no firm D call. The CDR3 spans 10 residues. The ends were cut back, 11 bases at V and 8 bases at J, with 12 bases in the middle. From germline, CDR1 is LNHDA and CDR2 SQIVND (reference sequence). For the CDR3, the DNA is TGTGCCTCCGAACATGACGGCTACACCTTC. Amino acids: CASEHDGYTF.

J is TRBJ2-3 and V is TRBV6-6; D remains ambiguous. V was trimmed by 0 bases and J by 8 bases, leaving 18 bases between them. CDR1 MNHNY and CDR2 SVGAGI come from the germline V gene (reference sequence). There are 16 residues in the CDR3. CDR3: CASSYSGGWKGGTQYF. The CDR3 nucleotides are TGTGCCAGCAGTTACTCGGGCGGCTGGAAAGGTGGTACGCAGTATTTT.